This TCR beta chain was recovered during a study of cytomegalovirus exposure and HLA in healthy donors. On the study more broadly: The roughly 120 million unique TCR beta sequences, from about 170 million T cells, were found by an earlier analysis. Regarding the study as a whole: Associated with HLA alleles at 0.05 false discovery rate in a later analysis were 17,000 or so TCR beta sequences. Presence/absence analyses rested on an assumption that sequencing depth was roughly uniform across donors.

PCR was performed using 60 Vbeta and 13 Jbeta primers. As processed by the authors: The count from a later analysis was some 83 million unique TCR beta chains, some 11 million of them shared. Produced via immunoSEQ multiplex PCR; TCRdb's table is partial and in-frame only. The D gene and trimming were derived from the DNA, and the V and J assignments and clone size from that table. The sample records some 160,000 clones, 65% to 80% being singletons. On this clone: The target antigen is unknown.

CDR1 is SGHNT, CDR2 YYREEE, per germline (reference sequence). The ends were cut back, 3 bases at V and 7 bases at J, with 17 bases in the middle. The CDR3 spans 16 residues. The chain couples TRBV5-4 to TRBJ1-6, with a weak D call TRBD1 (6 bases). The clonotype was recovered from a woman aged 30 to 39 in good health and CMV-seronegative. The sequenced sample was PBMCs. Written as DNA, the CDR3 is TGTGCCAGCAGCTCGGACGCAGGGGCTGGAAATTCACCCCTCCACTTT. Protein sequence: CASSSDAGAGNSPLHF.